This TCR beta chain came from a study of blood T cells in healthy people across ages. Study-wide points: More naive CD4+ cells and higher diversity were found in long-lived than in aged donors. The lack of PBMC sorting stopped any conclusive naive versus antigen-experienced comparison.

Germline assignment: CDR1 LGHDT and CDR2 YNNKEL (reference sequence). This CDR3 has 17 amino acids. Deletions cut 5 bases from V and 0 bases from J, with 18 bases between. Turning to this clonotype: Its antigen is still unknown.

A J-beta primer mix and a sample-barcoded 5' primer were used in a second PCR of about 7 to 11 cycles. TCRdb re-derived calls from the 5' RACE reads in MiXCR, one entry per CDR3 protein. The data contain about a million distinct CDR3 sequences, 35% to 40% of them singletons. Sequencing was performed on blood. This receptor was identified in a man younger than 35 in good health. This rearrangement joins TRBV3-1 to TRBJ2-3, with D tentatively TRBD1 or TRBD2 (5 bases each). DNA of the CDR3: TGTGCCAGCAGCTCGGGGCTTCTTCATTCTAGCACAGATACGCAGTATTTT. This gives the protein CASSSGLLHSSTDTQYF.